Below, one T cell receptor (beta chain) is given with its context. As yet, its antigen is unknown. The germline CDR1 and CDR2 sequences are MGHRA and YSYEKL. Trimming removed 1 base from V and 2 bases from J, with 12 bases in between. The CDR3 totals 15 residues. Random hexamers were used to reverse transcribe an amount of roughly 0.45 to 1 ug RNA. TCR beta CDR3 was amplified by immunoSEQ covering 54 Vbeta and 13 Jbeta. Each CDR3 protein gets one entry after TCRdb re-called the immunoSEQ multiplex PCR reads with MiXCR. The sample has about 430,000 distinct CDR3 sequences; around 83% are singletons. Blood CD8+ and CD4+ T cells underwent high-throughput TCR beta sequencing. The multiple sclerosis control cohort comprised treatment-naive individuals presenting with stable or active relapsing-remitting disease. These data originate in a study of CD8 T cells in Susac syndrome. Study findings and constraints: The TCR sequencing and HLA analysis in the study involved a relatively small number of individuals, as the study acknowledged.

The sequence was obtained from a human donor with multiple sclerosis. The material sequenced was CD8+ T cells from PBMCs. This chain connects TRBV4-1 to TRBJ2-7; D ambiguous. Here the CDR3 DNA reads TGCGCCAGCAGCCAAGGACCGTCGACTCCCTACGAGCAGTACTTC. It encodes CASSQGPSTPYEQYF.